The clone carrying this T cell receptor (beta chain) has ten or more counts. Its antigen is not identified. The CDR3 is made up of 14 amino acids. The V end lost 3 bases, the J end lost 1 base, and 8 bases lay between the germline ends. CDR1 MGHRA and CDR2 YSYEKL come from the germline V gene. The data belong to a study of CD8 T cells in ankylosing spondylitis. The study's findings and limits: For ankylosing spondylitis blood, a TCR beta motif of eight or nine highly homologous variants appeared characteristic.

TCRdb re-called the 5' RACE reads through MiXCR, storing one row per CDR3 protein. The sample shows 200,000 to 250,000 distinct CDR3 sequences, about a sixth of them seen only once. The chain joins TRBV4-1 to TRBJ2-3; unclear D gene. The clonotype comes from a male donor with ankylosing spondylitis. Material for sequencing was blood, either unsorted or a sorted T cell fraction (not recorded which). CDR3 in DNA: TGCGCCAGCAGCCATACCACAGGCACAGATACGCAGTATTTT. Its translation is CASSHTTGTDTQYF.